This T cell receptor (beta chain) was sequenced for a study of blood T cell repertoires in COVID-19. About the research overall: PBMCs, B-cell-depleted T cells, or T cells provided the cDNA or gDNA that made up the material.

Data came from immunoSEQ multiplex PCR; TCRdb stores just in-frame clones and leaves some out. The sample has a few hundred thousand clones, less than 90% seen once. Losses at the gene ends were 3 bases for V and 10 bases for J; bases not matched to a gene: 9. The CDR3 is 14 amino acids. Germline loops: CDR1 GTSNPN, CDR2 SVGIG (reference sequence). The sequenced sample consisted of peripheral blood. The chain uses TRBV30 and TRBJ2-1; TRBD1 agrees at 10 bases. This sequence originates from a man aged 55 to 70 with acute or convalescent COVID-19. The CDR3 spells CAWSTGTGAREQFF. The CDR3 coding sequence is TGTGCCTGGAGCACCGGGACAGGGGCCCGAGAGCAGTTCTTC. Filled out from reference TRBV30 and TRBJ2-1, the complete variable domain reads SQTIHQWPATLVQPVGSPLSLECTVEGTSNPNLYWYRQAAGRGLQLLFYSVGIGQISSEVPQNLSASRPQDRQFILSSKKLLLSDSGFYLCAWSTGTGAREQFFGPGTRLTVL.